Listed below are T cell receptor beta chains from one sample, sequenced in a study of CXCR4 blockade with PD-1 therapy in pancreatic cancer. Sequencing was performed with immunoSEQ multiplex PCR; in TCRdb, only in-frame clones are kept and a portion is missing. Here the sample spans roughly 15,000 clones, 72% being singletons. The sample was tumor tissue. Source of these receptors: a human donor with pancreatic ductal adenocarcinoma. Both conserved end residues are part of each CDR3. The D gene is left open where the match is weak. Rows may omit the clone size; those that give it use once, few, many or a size class.

DNA | CDR3 | size | V | D | J
TGTGCCAGCAGCGCCGGGACAGCATACTCTGGAAACACCATATATTTT | CASSAGTAYSGNTIYF | - | TRBV9 | TRBD1 | TRBJ1-3
TGTGCCAGCAGTTACGTACAGGGGGTAAACACCGGGGAGCTGTTTTTT | CASSYVQGVNTGELFF | few | TRBV6-8 | TRBD1 | TRBJ2-2
TGTGCCACCAGCAGAGAGCGGATTACCCTAGCAGACAATGAGCAGTTCTTC | CATSRERITLADNEQFF | once | TRBV15 | - | TRBJ2-1
TGTGCCAGCAGTTACTCCGGGGACATAGGGGGCTACACCTTC | CASSYSGDIGGYTF | many | TRBV6-8 | - | TRBJ1-2
TGTGCCAGCAGCTTAGGTGGGGGACATTCACTTGGAAAACTGTTTTTT | CASSLGGGHSLGKLFF | - | TRBV11-3 | - | TRBJ1-4
TGCGCCAGCAGTTTTGTAGAAACGGGGAACACTGAAGCTTTCTTT | CASSFVETGNTEAFF | once | TRBV23-1 | - | TRBJ1-1
TGTGCCAGCAGTTTGTCAGGGGGTGGCACCGGGGAGCTGTTTTTT | CASSLSGGGTGELFF | - | TRBV28 | TRBD1 | TRBJ2-2
TGTGCCAGTAGTCCAGGGGGCGCCTATGGCTACACCTTC | CASSPGGAYGYTF | - | TRBV19 | TRBD1 | TRBJ1-2
TGTGCCAGCAGTTCCGGACAGGCAACCGGGGAGCAGTACTTC | CASSSGQATGEQYF | - | TRBV6-8 | TRBD1 | TRBJ2-7
TGTGCCTGGAGTCCGGTACAAGGGGTGGCCAAAAACATTCAGTACTTC | CAWSPVQGVAKNIQYF | - | TRBV30 | - | TRBJ2-4
TGTGCCAGTATACCGGGCCGAAACATTGATGAGCAGTTCTTC | CASIPGRNIDEQFF | once | TRBV19 | - | TRBJ2-1
TGTGCCAGCAGGGAACGGCTAGCGAACTCCTACAATGAGCAGTTCTTC | CASRERLANSYNEQFF | - | TRBV25-1 | - | TRBJ2-1
TGTGCCAGCAGCCAACGGGCCGGGGGGTACGAGCAGTACTTC | CASSQRAGGYEQYF | few | TRBV7-6 | TRBD2 | TRBJ2-7
TGTGCCTGGGACCGTGGTGAAAAACTGTTTTTT | CAWDRGEKLFF | - | TRBV30 | - | TRBJ1-4
TGTGCCAGTAGTGACCGTTATGGCTACACCTTC | CASSDRYGYTF | once | TRBV19 | - | TRBJ1-2
TGTGCCAGCTCACCACCCGGGACAGGCATTCTGAGGGGCTACACCTTC | CASSPPGTGILRGYTF | - | TRBV18 | TRBD1 | TRBJ1-2
TGTGCCAGCAGTTTGCCTGGGGACTACCCCGTCGGGGAGCTGTTTTTT | CASSLPGDYPVGELFF | - | TRBV28 | TRBD2 | TRBJ2-2
TGTGCCAGCAGCCAAGCTGTGAACACTGAAGCTTTCTTT | CASSQAVNTEAFF | - | TRBV14 | - | TRBJ1-1
TGCAGCGTTCCCCCCGGGCACTCCTACAATGAGCAGTTCTTC | CSVPPGHSYNEQFF | - | TRBV29-1 | - | TRBJ2-1
TGTGCCAGCAGTTTGCGGACGGGGGAAAAACTGTTTTTT | CASSLRTGEKLFF | - | TRBV28 | - | TRBJ1-4
TGTGCCAGCAGTTTAAGCAGGGTCGACAATCAGCCCCAGCATTTT | CASSLSRVDNQPQHF | - | TRBV28 | - | TRBJ1-5
TGTGCCAGCTCACAGGGGACCGGGGAGTTGTTTTTT | CASSQGTGELFF | - | TRBV18 | - | TRBJ2-2
TGTGCCAGTAGTATGGGAGGGAAATCCCCACATTTT | CASSMGGKSPHF | - | TRBV19 | TRBD2 | TRBJ2-3
TGTGCCAGTAGACTGGGACCAGCCCAAAATGAAAAACTGTTTTTT | CASRLGPAQNEKLFF | - | TRBV19 | - | TRBJ1-4
TGTGCCAGCAGTTCGCTAACCTGGGGGGGTAGGACTGAAGCTTTCTTT | CASSSLTWGGRTEAFF | - | TRBV28 | - | TRBJ1-1
TGTGCCAACTCACCACTAGTAGGGGCCTGGGACTCTGGAAACACCATATATTTT | CANSPLVGAWDSGNTIYF | - | TRBV18 | - | TRBJ1-3
TGTGCCACCAGCAGAGGAGCAGGCCCCAATCAGCCCCAGCATTTT | CATSRGAGPNQPQHF | - | TRBV15 | - | TRBJ1-5
TGTGCCAGCAGCCAAGATGTCGCGGGACTCGGGGACAATGAGCAGTTCTTC | CASSQDVAGLGDNEQFF | - | TRBV14 | - | TRBJ2-1
TGTGCCAGTAGTCCCATAGGGTTTTTGAACACTGAAGCTTTCTTT | CASSPIGFLNTEAFF | - | TRBV19 | - | TRBJ1-1
TGTGCCAGTAGTATGACAGAGGCGCACGAAGCTTTCTTT | CASSMTEAHEAFF | once | TRBV19 | - | TRBJ1-1
TGCAGCGTTTTACGACAGCAGAACTCCTACGAGCAGTACTTC | CSVLRQQNSYEQYF | - | TRBV29-1 | - | TRBJ2-7
TGTGCCAGTAGTGCCAGCGGGAGGGATTCCTACGAGCAGTACTTC | CASSASGRDSYEQYF | - | TRBV19 | TRBD2 | TRBJ2-7
TGTGCCAGCTCATACGGGGGTAACACTGAAGCTTTCTTT | CASSYGGNTEAFF | - | TRBV18 | - | TRBJ1-1
TGCGCCAGCAGCTCTGGGTCACTAGCGGTTAACAATGAGCAGTTCTTC | CASSSGSLAVNNEQFF | - | TRBV5-1 | TRBD2 | TRBJ2-1
TGTGCCAGCAGCTTCACCCAAAAGGAAGATACGCAGTATTTT | CASSFTQKEDTQYF | few | TRBV11-3 | - | TRBJ2-3
TGTGCCAGCTCACCAGCGGACGGCACCCTTCACTTT | CASSPADGTLHF | - | TRBV18 | - | TRBJ1-6
TGTGCCAGCAGTTCGATACTAGGAACGACCTACGAGCAGTACTTC | CASSSILGTTYEQYF | once | TRBV28 | - | TRBJ2-7
TGTGCCACCGATAAGGCTAGCGGAACCTACAATGAGCAGTTCTTC | CATDKASGTYNEQFF | - | TRBV15 | TRBD2 | TRBJ2-1
TGTGCCAGCTCACCACCGGACAGTCAAGAGACCCAGTACTTC | CASSPPDSQETQYF | once | TRBV18 | - | TRBJ2-5
TGTGCCAGCAGTTTAGTGGCGGGGAAGGGGTACAATGAGCAGTTCTTC | CASSLVAGKGYNEQFF | - | TRBV28 | - | TRBJ2-1
TGTGCCAGCAGTTCAGGGGGTAGCAATCAGCCCCAGCATTTT | CASSSGGSNQPQHF | - | TRBV28 | TRBD1 | TRBJ1-5
TGTGCCACCAGCAGGGGGGGGAGCTCCTACAATGAGCAGTTCTTC | CATSRGGSSYNEQFF | few | TRBV15 | TRBD2 | TRBJ2-1
TGTGCCAGCAGTTATGGTCGGGAGGGCAAGGATGAGCAGTTCTTC | CASSYGREGKDEQFF | few | TRBV6-8 | TRBD2 | TRBJ2-1
TGTGCCTGGAGTGTATCTGGGACAGGGGCTACTAACTATGGCTACACCTTC | CAWSVSGTGATNYGYTF | - | TRBV30 | TRBD1 | TRBJ1-2
TGTGCCAGCAGTTTCGGACTAGCGGCTAACACCGGGGAGCTGTTTTTT | CASSFGLAANTGELFF | - | TRBV2 | TRBD2 | TRBJ2-2